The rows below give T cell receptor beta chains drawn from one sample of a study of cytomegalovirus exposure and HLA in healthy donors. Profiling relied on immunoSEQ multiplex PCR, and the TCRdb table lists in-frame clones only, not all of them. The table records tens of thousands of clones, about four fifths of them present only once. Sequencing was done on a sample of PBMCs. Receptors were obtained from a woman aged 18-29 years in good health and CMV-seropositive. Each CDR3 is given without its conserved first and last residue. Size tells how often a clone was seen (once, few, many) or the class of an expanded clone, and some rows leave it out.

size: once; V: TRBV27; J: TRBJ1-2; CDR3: ARKPGTGNFRGYT
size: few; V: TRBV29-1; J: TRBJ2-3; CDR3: SAPGGSTDTQY
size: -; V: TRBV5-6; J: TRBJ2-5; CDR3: ASSLGGGETQY
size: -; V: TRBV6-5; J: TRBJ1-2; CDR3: ASSYSGNYGYT
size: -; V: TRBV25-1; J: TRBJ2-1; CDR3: ASSESGDREGNEQF
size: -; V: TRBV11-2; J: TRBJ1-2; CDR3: ASSSGTGTNYGYT
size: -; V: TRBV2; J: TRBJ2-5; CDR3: ASSPQGTQTQY
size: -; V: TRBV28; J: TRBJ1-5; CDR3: ASRKENSNQPQH
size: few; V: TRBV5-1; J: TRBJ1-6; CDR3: ASSSADSGNSPLH
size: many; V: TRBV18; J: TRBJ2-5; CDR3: ASSPRTGAEETQY
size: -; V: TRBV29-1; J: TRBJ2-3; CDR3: SGSGFSTDTQY
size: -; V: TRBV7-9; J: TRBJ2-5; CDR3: ASSVTQGAGETQY
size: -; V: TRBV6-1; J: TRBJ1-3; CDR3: ASSEFTGSRSNTIY
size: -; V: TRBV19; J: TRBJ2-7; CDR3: ASSIRQAGSYEQY
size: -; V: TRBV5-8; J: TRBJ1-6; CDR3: ASSLWDRGNSPLH
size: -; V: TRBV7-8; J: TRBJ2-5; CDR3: ASRGRGQETQY
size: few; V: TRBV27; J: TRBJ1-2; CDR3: ASSAWGTGDGYT
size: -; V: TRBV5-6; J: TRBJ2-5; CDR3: ASSLGLWGEETQY
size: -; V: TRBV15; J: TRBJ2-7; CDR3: ATSSYSYEQY
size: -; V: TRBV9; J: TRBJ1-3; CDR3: ASSVQGASGNTIY
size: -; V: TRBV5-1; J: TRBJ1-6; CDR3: ASSLEGAGLNSPLH
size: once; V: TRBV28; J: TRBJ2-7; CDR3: ASSQYYEQY
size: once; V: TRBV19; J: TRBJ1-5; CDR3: ASSVQDSYSNQPQH
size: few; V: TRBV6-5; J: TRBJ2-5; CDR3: ASSYAGGETQY
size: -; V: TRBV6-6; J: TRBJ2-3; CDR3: ASRDRRRDTQY
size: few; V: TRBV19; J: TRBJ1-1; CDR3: ASSIGVRGTEAF
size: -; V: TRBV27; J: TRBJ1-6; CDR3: ASSLWDINSPLH
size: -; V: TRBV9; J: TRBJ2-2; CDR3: ASSVGPGELF
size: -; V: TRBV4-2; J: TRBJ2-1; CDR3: ASSQELAGGYEQF
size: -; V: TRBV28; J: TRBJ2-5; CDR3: ASSDRGPETQY
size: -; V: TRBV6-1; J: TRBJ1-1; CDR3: ASSPSTEGNTEAF
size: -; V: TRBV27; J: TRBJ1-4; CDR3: ASRKTGGREKLF
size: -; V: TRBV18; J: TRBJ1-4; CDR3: ASSPGEEKLF
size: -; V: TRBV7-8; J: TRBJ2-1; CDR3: ASSFPGQGIDNEQF
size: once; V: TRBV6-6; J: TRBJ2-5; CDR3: ASSYSNGGYQETQY
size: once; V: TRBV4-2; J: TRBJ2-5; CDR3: ASSQVREETQY
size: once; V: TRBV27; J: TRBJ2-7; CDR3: ASSSPGQGSYEQY
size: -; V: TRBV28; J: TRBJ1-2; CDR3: ASSLGGPFYGYT
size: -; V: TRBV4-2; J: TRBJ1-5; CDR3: ASSQRGQGPFGNQPQH
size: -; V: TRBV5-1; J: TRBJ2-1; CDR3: ASSLSGGTNNEQF
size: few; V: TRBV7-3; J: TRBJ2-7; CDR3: ASSALTGYEQY
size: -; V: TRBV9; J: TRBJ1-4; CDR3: ASSDPAQGYLNEKLF
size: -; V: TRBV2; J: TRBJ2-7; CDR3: ASSETAGGPYEQY
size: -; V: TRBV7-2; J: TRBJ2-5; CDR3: ASSELGGRETQY
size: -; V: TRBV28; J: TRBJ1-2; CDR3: ASSTNLRGQRGYT
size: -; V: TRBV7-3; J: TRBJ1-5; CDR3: ASTHRGGLYSNQPQH
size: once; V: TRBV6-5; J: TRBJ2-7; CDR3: ASSRAETPHEQY
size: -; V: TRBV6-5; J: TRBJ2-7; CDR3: ASSNPVPYEQY
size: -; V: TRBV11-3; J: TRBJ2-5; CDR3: ASSQNSRETQY
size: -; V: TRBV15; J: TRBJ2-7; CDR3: ATSGPTGGTYEQY
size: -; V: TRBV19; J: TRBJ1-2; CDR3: ASSISDSRPYGYT
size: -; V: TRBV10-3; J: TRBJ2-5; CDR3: AISEEGGQGIRRTETQY
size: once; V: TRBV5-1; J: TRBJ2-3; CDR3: ASKVGGATTATQY
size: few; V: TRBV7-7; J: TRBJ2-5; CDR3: ASSLSSARQETQY
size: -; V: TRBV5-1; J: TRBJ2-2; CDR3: ASSPGTGIGELF
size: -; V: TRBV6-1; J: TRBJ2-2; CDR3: ATQTGGNTGELF
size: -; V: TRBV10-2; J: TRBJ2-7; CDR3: ASSESGQGTYEQY